The TCR beta chain described here comes from a study of blood T cell repertoires in COVID-19. Background on the study: Sample material is recorded as cDNA or gDNA derived from T cells, B-cell-depleted T cells, or PBMCs.

Germline-derived CDR1 and CDR2 are MNHEY and SVGAGI. This CDR3 region has 15 residues. V lost 5 bases and J lost 4; bases outside the gene matches: 9. Authors' analysis steps: Reference gene primer amplification yielded estimated nucleated cell counts. The table came from immunoSEQ multiplex PCR; TCRdb's copy has only in-frame clones and leaves some out. Clone size and the V and J calls come from that table; the DNA yielded D and trimming. The sample has approximately 500,000 clones, 88% seen once. Those enrolled, adults aged about 18 to 95 years, came from under 25 US areas. Cohort 3 recovered donors had two negative PCRs, clearance, or symptom resolution. This clone was detected only a few times.

This receptor was obtained from a woman aged 40 to 49 who had recovered from COVID-19. The chain carries TRBV6-5 and TRBJ1-2; 8 bases agree with TRBD1. Sequencing was carried out using PBMCs or T cells enriched from blood (not recorded which). The CDR3 DNA follows: TGTGCCAGCAGTCCGGGAGGACAGGGTAGCTATGGCTACACCTTC. Protein product: CASSPGGQGSYGYTF.